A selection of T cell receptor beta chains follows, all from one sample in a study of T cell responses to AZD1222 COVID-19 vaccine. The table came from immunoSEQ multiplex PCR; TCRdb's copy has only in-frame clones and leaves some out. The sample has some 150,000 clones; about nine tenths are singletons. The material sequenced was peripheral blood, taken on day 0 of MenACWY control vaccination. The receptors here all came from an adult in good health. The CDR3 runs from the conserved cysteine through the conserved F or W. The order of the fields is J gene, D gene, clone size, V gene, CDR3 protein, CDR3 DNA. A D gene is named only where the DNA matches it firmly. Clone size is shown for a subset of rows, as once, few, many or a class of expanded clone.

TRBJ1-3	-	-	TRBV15	CATSRDNSRAGNTIYF	TGTGCCACCAGCAGAGATAATAGCAGGGCCGGAAACACCATATATTTT
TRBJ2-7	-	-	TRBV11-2	CASSLGWPALGEQYF	TGTGCCAGCAGCTTAGGATGGCCAGCCCTGGGGGAGCAGTACTTC
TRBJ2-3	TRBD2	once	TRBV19	CASRDSGGSTDTQYF	TGTGCCAGTAGGGATAGCGGGGGCTCCACAGATACGCAGTATTTT
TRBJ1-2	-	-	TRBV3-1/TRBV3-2	CASSQGDLAYGYTF	TGTGCCAGCAGCCAAGGCGACCTAGCCTATGGCTACACCTTC
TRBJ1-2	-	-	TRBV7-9	CASSRQGYGYGYTF	TGTGCCAGCAGCCGGCAGGGGTATGGCTATGGCTACACCTTC
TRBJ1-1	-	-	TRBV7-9	CASIQPRAPIEAFF	TGTGCCAGCATCCAGCCCCGGGCGCCAATTGAAGCTTTCTTT
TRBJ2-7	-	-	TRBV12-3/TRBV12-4	CASSLIPAYEQYF	TGTGCCAGCAGTTTAATCCCAGCCTACGAGCAGTACTTC
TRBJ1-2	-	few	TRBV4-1	CASSRPDIYYGYTF	TGCGCCAGCAGCCGCCCCGACATTTACTATGGCTACACCTTC
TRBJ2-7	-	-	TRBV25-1	CASSDTGAYEQYF	TGTGCCAGCAGTGACACCGGAGCCTACGAGCAGTACTTC
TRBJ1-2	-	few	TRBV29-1	CSVESGAYGYTF	TGCAGCGTTGAGTCAGGGGCCTATGGCTACACCTTC